The rows below give T cell receptor beta chains drawn from one sample of a study of human T cells and chemical hapten exposure. TCRdb reprocessed the RACE reads with MiXCR, giving one entry per CDR3 protein. Of tens of thousands of distinct CDR3 sequences listed, less than 11% were seen once; the top ten hold around 4.7%. Sample: whole blood, taken in connection with sensitization to the hapten diphenylcyclopropenone (DPC). Every receptor here comes from a woman between 50 and 59 years old with alopecia areata. Some clones in this sample may be carry-over from other donors' samples. Each CDR3 is given with its conserved first and last residue.

j_gene | v_gene | CDR3aa
TRBJ2-1 | TRBV7-9 | CASSFNSGSFGYNEQFF
TRBJ2-1 | TRBV2 | CASSEALAVIRFF
TRBJ1-2 | TRBV6-1 | CASRRQSIISPFF
TRBJ1-2 | TRBV19 | CASSIGASGYTF
TRBJ2-7 | TRBV20-1 | CSAVPGQGTYEQYF
TRBJ1-3 | TRBV7-2 | CASSLDRSGNTIYF
TRBJ1-1 | TRBV27 | CASSFSMNTEAFF
TRBJ2-1 | TRBV29-1 | CSVDTSGSYNEQFF
TRBJ1-1 | TRBV7-9 | CASRRQSVTEAFF
TRBJ1-4 | TRBV12-3/TRBV12-4 | CASSFGSTGNEKLFF
TRBJ2-1 | TRBV4-3 | CASSQDIGHNEQFF
TRBJ1-4 | TRBV7-9 | CASSADRGPFGKLFF
TRBJ2-5 | TRBV15 | CATSDKFQETQYF
TRBJ2-3 | TRBV5-1 | CASVSQGTDTQYF
TRBJ2-7 | TRBV11-2 | CASSERLGLISEQYF
TRBJ1-5 | TRBV5-6 | CASSLAGTGIQPQHF
TRBJ2-5 | TRBV5-4 | CASSVGQQETQYF